The clone carrying this TCR beta chain appeared a single time. These data come from a study of cytomegalovirus exposure and HLA in healthy donors. The CDR3 is made up of 18 amino acids. Germline V gives CDR1 SGHVS, CDR2 FQNEAQ. J gave up 7 bases and V 4 bases, and 18 bases lay outside the gene matches. The PCR had 60 Vbeta and 13 Jbeta primers. Repertoires were generated with immunoSEQ multiplex PCR, while TCRdb's copy carries only in-frame clones and drops some. The data contain under 150,000 clones, about 80% of them singletons. The chain links TRBV7-8 to TRBJ2-2; 7 bases map to TRBD2. The sample was PBMCs. The source is a man between 18 and 35 years old in good health and CMV-seronegative. Written as DNA, the CDR3 is TGTGCCAGCAGCTACCACTTTCCGGGACTACGTACAAGCGGGGAGCTGTTTTTT. Amino acid sequence: CASSYHFPGLRTSGELFF.